Following are 19 T cell receptor beta chains from one sample sequenced in a study of CD8 T cells in Susac syndrome. An amount of RNA that ranged from roughly 0.5 to 1 ug was reverse transcribed with random hexamers. Using its own MiXCR run on the immunoSEQ multiplex PCR reads, TCRdb lists one record per CDR3 protein. The profile shows fewer than 80,000 distinct CDR3 sequences, just under 95% of them singletons. The sample taken for sequencing was CD8+ T cells from PBMCs. The receptors were gathered from a human donor in good health.

The J gene is TRBJ2-7, the V gene TRBV6-6, with a tentative D call TRBD1 (6 bases). This CDR3 spans 13 amino acids. V lost 4 bases and J 4 bases, leaving 11 bases between the germline ends. Per germline, CDR1 MNHNY and CDR2 SVGAGI (reference sequence). CDR3 sequence (DNA): TGTGCCAGCAGTTCCCAGGGGATGTACGAGCAGTACTTC. It encodes CASSSQGMYEQYF.

The chain links TRBV20-1 to TRBJ2-3; D is unclear. This CDR3 comprises 17 residues. V lost 0 bases and J lost 1, with 17 bases in between. The germline CDR1 and CDR2 sequences are DFQATT and SNEGSKA (reference sequence). The CDR3 DNA follows: TGCAGTGCTAGAGATTCGATGGAAAGTGTGGGCACAGATACGCAGTATTTT. It specifies CSARDSMESVGTDTQYF.

V and J are TRBV9 and TRBJ1-1, with 7 bases aligning to TRBD1. The germline V gene has CDR1 SGDLS and CDR2 YYNGEE. The CDR3 has 12 amino acids. After removal of 4 bases from V and 11 bases from J, the junction contained 8 bases not matched to a gene. The CDR3 here is CASSPGQAEAFF. The CDR3 DNA reads as TGTGCCAGCAGCCCAGGACAGGCAGAGGCTTTCTTT.

This clonotype was observed a few times. The rearrangement links TRBV6-5 to TRBJ1-2, with 8 positions matching TRBD1. V lost 0 bases and J lost 4; bases outside the gene matches: 1. Germline V gives CDR1 MNHEY, CDR2 SVGAGI. This CDR3 has 14 amino acids. CDR3 bases: TGTGCCAGCAGTTACTCCGACAGGGGCTATGGCTACACCTTC. The encoded protein is CASSYSDRGYGYTF.

This rearrangement joins TRBV11-1 to TRBJ2-2, with 7 nucleotides matching TRBD2. This CDR3 has 14 residues. V was pared by 5 bases and J by 5 bases, with 5 bases of the junction left unmatched. In germline, CDR1 is SGHAT, CDR2 FQDESV (reference sequence). The CDR3, as DNA: TGTGCCAGCAGCGCGGGACTACGGACCGGGGAGCTGTTTTTT. Translation gives CASSAGLRTGELFF.

The chain uses TRBV5-1 and TRBJ1-2; D is uncertain. This CDR3 is built from 14 residues. Trimming pared 1 base from V and 0 bases from J, leaving 7 bases between. From germline, CDR1 is SGHRS and CDR2 YFSETQ. CDR3 in amino acids: CASSLSPANYGYTF. The CDR3, as DNA: TGCGCCAGCAGCTTGTCCCCGGCTAACTATGGCTACACCTTC.

The chain is built from TRBV19 and TRBJ1-2, with a tentative D call TRBD1 (5 bases). Germline assignment: CDR1 LNHDA and CDR2 SQIVND (reference sequence). This CDR3 is 12 amino acids long. With 6 bases removed from V and 7 bases from J, the gap between germline ends came to 12 bases. CDR3 in DNA: TGTGCCAGTAGCCCCGGAGGGGTTGGCTACACCTTC. As protein: CASSPGGVGYTF.

The CDR3 is CASSPLQGPTDTQYF. Here the CDR3 DNA reads TGTGCCAGCTCACCTCTACAGGGACCCACAGATACGCAGTATTTT. The rearrangement links TRBV18 to TRBJ2-3; possibly TRBD1 for D (6 bases). This CDR3 spans 15 amino acids. Germline V lookup: CDR1 KGHSH, CDR2 LQKENI. V was shortened by 3 bases and J by 2 bases, with 12 bases between the two germline ends.

The chain couples TRBV7-2 to TRBJ2-5, with 7 bases aligning to TRBD1. The J segment lost 4 bases and the V segment lost 6 bases, leaving 8 bases of the junction unmatched. Germline V gives CDR1 SGHTA, CDR2 FQGNSA. CDR3 length: 14 amino acids. In DNA form, the CDR3 reads TGTGCCAGCAGTTTCTGGACAGGCGGAGAGACCCAGTACTTC. It codes for CASSFWTGGETQYF.

This chain uses TRBV27 with TRBJ2-7; 8 positions match TRBD2. The CDR3 totals 15 residues. Germline CDR1 reads MNHEY; CDR2 reads SMNVEV (reference sequence). J was trimmed by 2 bases and V by 7 bases; bases with no gene match: 10. The CDR3 spells CASTPSGGITYEQYF. DNA of the CDR3: TGTGCCAGCACCCCCAGCGGGGGCATCACCTACGAGCAGTACTTC.

The chain recombines TRBV4-3 with TRBJ2-3; D ambiguous. The germline V gene has CDR1 LGHNA and CDR2 YSLEER. The CDR3 totals 15 residues. V was cut by 1 base and J by 4 bases, with 12 bases left in between. The CDR3 loop is CASSQGVGNADTQYF. The CDR3 DNA follows: TGCGCCAGCAGCCAAGGTGTGGGGAATGCAGATACGCAGTATTTT.

The rearrangement joins TRBV5-1 to TRBJ2-1, with D maybe TRBD2 (6 bases). The CDR3 contains 13 residues. Germline CDR1 and CDR2: SGHRS and YFSETQ. V gave up 9 bases and J gave up 6 bases, with 16 bases separating them. CDR3 sequence (DNA): TGCGCCACTGGGACTGACGGGGCCAATGAGCAGTTCTTC. It specifies CATGTDGANEQFF.

The chain has TRBV27 and TRBJ1-2; 9 positions match TRBD1. CDR1 is MNHEY, CDR2 SMNVEV, per germline (reference sequence). CDR3 length equals 15 residues. With 6 bases clipped from V and 3 bases from J, the junction kept 8 bases outside the gene matches. In nucleotides, the CDR3 is TGTGCCAGCAGAAACCGGGGACAGGGAGACTATGGCTACACCTTC. Translated: CASRNRGQGDYGYTF.

V and J are TRBV7-9 and TRBJ2-7; 14 bases are shared with TRBD2. The CDR3 runs 16 residues. Germline assignment: CDR1 SEHNR and CDR2 FQNEAQ (reference sequence). J lost 4 bases, V lost 1 base, and 3 bases had no gene match. The CDR3 spells CASSLERTSGGYEQYF. The CDR3 DNA reads as TGTGCCAGCAGCTTAGAGAGGACTAGCGGGGGGTACGAGCAGTACTTC.

A few counts support this clonotype. V usage is TRBV4-1 and J usage is TRBJ2-1; 8 bases map to TRBD2. With 0 bases clipped from V and 1 base from J, the junction kept 2 bases outside the gene matches. Germline CDR1 and CDR2: MGHRA and YSYEKL. The length of the CDR3 is 16 residues. The DNA for the CDR3 is TGCGCCAGCAGCCAAGAGTCTAGCGGGTCCTACAATGAGCAGTTCTTC. Its protein product is CASSQESSGSYNEQFF.

The chain recombines TRBV19 with TRBJ1-2, with D possibly TRBD1 on 5 matching bases. V was pared by 11 bases and J by 5 bases, with 12 bases between. CDR1 is LNHDA and CDR2 is SQIVND in the germline V gene (reference sequence). This CDR3 is 11 amino acids long. This CDR3 reads CASGTTYGYTF. CDR3 nucleotides: TGTGCCTCAGGGACCACGTATGGCTACACCTTC.

The genes are TRBV28 and TRBJ2-3; no firm D call. The CDR3 runs to 16 residues. V lost 2 bases and J 0 bases, leaving 12 bases between the germline ends. The V gene's germline CDR1 is MDHEN and CDR2 SYDVKM. The CDR3 sequence: CASSLDWAESTDTQYF. The CDR3 bases are TGTGCCAGCAGTTTAGATTGGGCAGAGAGCACAGATACGCAGTATTTT.

This chain joins TRBV28 and TRBJ2-7; the D is unclear. The CDR3 covers 12 residues. Germline loops: CDR1 MDHEN, CDR2 SYDVKM. V was trimmed by 4 bases and J by 9 bases, leaving 13 bases between them. The CDR3 protein is CASSYYAARQYF. CDR3 in DNA: TGTGCCAGCAGTTACTACGCTGCACGGCAGTACTTC.

The chain uses TRBV4-1 and TRBJ2-1; 9 nucleotides line up with TRBD2. Germline lookup yields CDR1 MGHRA and CDR2 YSYEKL. V lost 2 bases, J lost 5 bases, and 10 bases stayed unmatched. This CDR3 has 17 amino acids. The CDR3 DNA reads as TGCGCCAGCAGCCAAAACCCCGGCGGGGGGGCCGACAATGAGCAGTTCTTC. Its protein product is CASSQNPGGGADNEQFF.